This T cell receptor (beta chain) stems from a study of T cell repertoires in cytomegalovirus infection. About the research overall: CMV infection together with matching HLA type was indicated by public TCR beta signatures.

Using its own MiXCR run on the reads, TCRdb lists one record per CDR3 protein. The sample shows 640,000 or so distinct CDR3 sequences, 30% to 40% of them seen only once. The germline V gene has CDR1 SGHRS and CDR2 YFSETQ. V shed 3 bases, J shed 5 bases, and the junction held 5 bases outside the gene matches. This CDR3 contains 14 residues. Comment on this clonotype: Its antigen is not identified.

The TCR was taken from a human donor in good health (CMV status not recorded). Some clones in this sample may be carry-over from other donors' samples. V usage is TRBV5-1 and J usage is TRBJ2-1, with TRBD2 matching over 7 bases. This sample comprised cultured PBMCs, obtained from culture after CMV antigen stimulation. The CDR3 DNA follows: TGCGCCAGCAGCTCGATGGGGGGGGACAATGAGCAGTTCTTC. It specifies CASSSMGGDNEQFF.